The 11 T cell receptor beta chains listed next were all sequenced from one sample in a study of cytomegalovirus exposure and HLA in healthy donors (TCRdb year 2017). Library prep was done by the immunoSEQ multiplex PCR assay. The multiplex PCR relied on a mix of 60 forward primers for TCR Vbeta segments and 13 reverse primers for TCR Jbeta segments. What TCRdb holds here is the immuneACCESS table cut down to in-frame rearrangements. Part of the clones is not present; checked against another copy, under half of the missing clones reflect an unresolved V gene, and the others are unexplained. In all, the sample holds about 59,000 clones, and 75% to 90% of those were seen once. The leading ten clones occupy around 4.2% of the sample. Sequenced: PBMCs. The receptors were gathered from a woman aged 40 to 50 in good health and CMV-seronegative.

The V and J genes are TRBV19 and TRBJ2-7; 8 positions match TRBD2. There are 14 residues in the CDR3. CDR1 is LNHDA, CDR2 SQIVND, per germline (reference sequence). The J segment lost 3 bases and the V segment lost 6 bases, leaving 7 bases of the junction unmatched. In nucleotides, the CDR3 is TGTGCCAGTAGCTACCGAAGCGGGAGCTACGAGCAGTACTTC. This gives the protein CASSYRSGSYEQYF.

The chain uses TRBV7-9 and TRBJ2-7; D is perhaps TRBD2 (6 bases). The CDR3 has 17 residues. The V and J ends lost 5 bases and 0 bases respectively, with 20 bases between them. Germline V lookup: CDR1 SEHNR, CDR2 FQNEAQ (reference sequence). CDR3 sequence: CASSLSPDAGISYEQYF. The CDR3 DNA reads as TGTGCCAGCAGCCTCTCGCCCGATGCGGGAATCTCCTACGAGCAGTACTTC.

CDR3 nucleotide sequence: TGTGCCAGCAGCGTAGTAGGTAGCGGGAGTCGGAGTACCGGGGAGCTGTTTTTT. Translating gives CASSVVGSGSRSTGELFF. The chain couples TRBV9 to TRBJ2-2; 9 positions match TRBD2. After removal of 0 bases from V and 5 bases from J, the junction contained 11 bases not matched to a gene. The length of the CDR3 is 18 residues. In germline, CDR1 is SGDLS, CDR2 YYNGEE.

The chain carries TRBV2 and TRBJ1-1; D gene uncertain. Per the germline V gene, CDR1 is SNHLY and CDR2 is FYNNEI. The CDR3 totals 14 residues. The V gene lost 4 bases and the J gene lost 5 bases, with 14 bases spanning the gap. CDR3 sequence (DNA): TGTGCCAGCAGTGTGGCCAACCCCAGGACTGAAGCTTTCTTT. Translation: CASSVANPRTEAFF.

The chain couples TRBV29-1 to TRBJ1-2; possibly TRBD1 for D (5 bases). The CDR3 consists of 13 residues. With 7 bases removed from V and 2 bases from J, the gap between germline ends came to 14 bases. CDR1 is SQVTM, CDR2 ANQGSEA, per germline. The CDR3 is CSGTGLSNYGYTF. The CDR3 region has the DNA TGCAGCGGTACAGGATTATCAAACTATGGCTACACCTTC. Using reference TRBV29-1 and TRBJ1-2 for the parts outside the CDR3, the full variable domain is SAVISQKPSRDICQRGTSLTIQCQVDSQVTMMFWYRQQPGQSLTLIATANQGSEATYESGFVIDKFPISRPNLTFSTLTVSNMSPEDSSIYLCSGTGLSNYGYTFGSGTRLTVV.

This clone has a single count. The chain combines TRBV29-1 with TRBJ2-2, with a weak D call TRBD2 (5 bases). Germline assignment: CDR1 SQVTM and CDR2 ANQGSEA. The CDR3 is 12 residues long. Deletions cut 7 bases from V and 1 base from J, with 7 bases between. Here the CDR3 DNA reads TGCAGCGCGAGGGAGAACACCGGGGAGCTGTTTTTT. Protein product: CSARENTGELFF.

The chain links TRBV7-6 to TRBJ2-7, with D possibly matching TRBD2 (6 bases). CDR3 length: 15 residues. Germline CDR1 reads SGHVS; CDR2 reads FNYEAQ. With 1 base removed from V and 4 bases from J, the gap between germline ends came to 14 bases. The CDR3 protein is CASSLGSGQPYEQYF. The CDR3 nucleotides are TGTGCCAGCAGCTTAGGGAGCGGGCAGCCATACGAGCAGTACTTC.

The rearrangement joins TRBV7-9 to TRBJ2-2; 8 bases are shared with TRBD1. Germline V CDR1 and CDR2: SEHNR, FQNEAQ (reference sequence). Trimming removed 5 bases from V and 3 bases from J; junction bases left unmatched: 14. This CDR3 has 18 residues. In DNA, the CDR3 is TGTGCCAGCAGCCCCCCCTTCGGCGGACAGGGAGACACCGGGGAGCTGTTTTTT. Its protein is CASSPPFGGQGDTGELFF.

V and J are TRBV29-1 and TRBJ2-1; TRBD2 matches at 9 bases. V lost 8 bases, J lost 1 base, and 3 bases stayed unmatched. Germline V gene data show CDR1 as SQVTM and CDR2 as ANQGSEA. This CDR3 has 13 amino acids. The CDR3 sequence: CSLSGGSYNEQFF. The CDR3 bases are TGCAGCCTTAGCGGGGGATCCTACAATGAGCAGTTCTTC.

Only a few counts were recorded for this clone. The V and J genes are TRBV28 and TRBJ1-4; D call uncertain. Germline V gives CDR1 MDHEN, CDR2 SYDVKM. Trimming took off 8 bases at V and 2 bases at J, with 12 bases between the two ends. This CDR3 has 14 amino acids. CDR3 sequence: CASGSEVTNEKLFF. The CDR3 DNA reads as TGTGCCAGCGGGTCCGAGGTGACTAATGAAAAACTGTTTTTT.

This clone was counted a few times. The rearrangement joins TRBV7-3 to TRBJ2-7; D unclear. The V end was cut by 2 bases, the J end by 0 bases, with 8 bases between. Germline V gene data show CDR1 as SGHTA and CDR2 as FQGTGA. CDR3 length: 14 amino acids. The CDR3 here is CASSLHRDSYEQYF. In nucleotides, the CDR3 is TGTGCCAGCAGCTTACACAGAGACTCCTACGAGCAGTACTTC.